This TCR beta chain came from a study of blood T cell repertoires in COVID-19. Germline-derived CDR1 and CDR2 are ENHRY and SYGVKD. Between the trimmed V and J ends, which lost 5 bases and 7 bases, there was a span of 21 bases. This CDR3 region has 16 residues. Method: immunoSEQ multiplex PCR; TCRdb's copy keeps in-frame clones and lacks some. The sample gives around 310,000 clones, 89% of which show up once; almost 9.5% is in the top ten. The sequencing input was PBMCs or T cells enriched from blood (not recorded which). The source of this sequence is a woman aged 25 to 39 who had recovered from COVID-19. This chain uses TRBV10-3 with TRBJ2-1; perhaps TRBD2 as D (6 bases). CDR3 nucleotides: TGTGCCATCAGTCCAAACCGGGACTCCCCAAGGAATGAGCAGTTCTTC. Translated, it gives CAISPNRDSPRNEQFF.